This T cell receptor (beta chain) was captured in a study of shared clonotypes between healthy human individuals. As processed by the authors: As immunoSEQ supplied junction-only sequences (without quality scores), filtering differed. The table came from immunoSEQ multiplex PCR; TCRdb's copy has only in-frame clones and leaves some out. For V, J and clone size, that table is used; D and trimming come from the DNA. The sample has millions of clones, over 85% seen once. The CDR3 runs to 13 residues. V lost 7 bases and J 3 bases, leaving 12 bases between the germline ends. Germline lookup yields CDR1 SGHVS and CDR2 FQNEAQ.

This clonotype originated in a man aged 18 to 29 in good health. Some clones in this sample may be carry-over from other donors' samples. J is TRBJ1-1 and V is TRBV7-8, with D possibly matching TRBD1 (5 bases). Sequences were obtained from naive CD4+ T cells from PBMCs. As for subset: CD45RA+ positively selected. CDR3 region: CASNLIRDTEAFF. The CDR3 DNA reads as TGTGCCAGCAATCTAATCAGGGACACTGAAGCTTTCTTT. The full variable domain, with the rest looked up from reference TRBV7-8 and TRBJ1-1, is GAGVSQSPRYKVAKRGQDVALRCDPISGHVSLFWYQQALGQGPEFLTYFQNEAQLDKSGLPSDRFFAERPEGSVSTLKIQRTQQEDSAVYLCASNLIRDTEAFFGQGTRLTVV.